The present entry profiles one T cell receptor beta chain with its context. The antigen is not known. The data were taken from a study of graft-versus-host responses after intestinal transplantation. Turning to the study itself: The transplants performed in recipients were multivisceral, liver-intestinal, or isolated intestinal.

Study observations and caveats: Recipient marrow contained GvH clones, some of which appeared first in ileum or blood.

Only in-frame clones appear in the TCRdb table, and some are missing; sequencing was by immunoSEQ multiplex PCR. The sample lists 100,000 to 110,000 clones; about 88% were seen once. The source is a human donor who was the organ donor for an intestinal transplant. The sequences come from unstimulated CD4+ T cells sorted from spleen or lymph node cells, collected before transplant.

The CDR3 reads CAWRQSSGGVRNEQFF. The DNA of the CDR3 is TGTGCCTGGAGACAATCTAGCGGGGGGGTCCGCAATGAGCAGTTCTTC. V usage is TRBV30 and J usage is TRBJ2-1, with TRBD2 matching over 12 bases. Germline V gives CDR1 GTSNPN, CDR2 SVGIG (reference sequence). Losses at the gene ends were 3 bases for V and 6 bases for J; bases not matched to a gene: 9. This CDR3 contains 16 residues.